This paragraph reports one T cell receptor (beta chain). These data come from a study of blood T cell repertoires in COVID-19. As for the study in general: The samples span acute and convalescent COVID-19 from the United States, Italy and Spain. PBMCs, B-cell-depleted T cells, or T cells were the source of the cDNA or gDNA that made up the material.

Authors' processing steps: Reference gene primers were amplified, and this amplification served to estimate nucleated cell counts. Using immunoSEQ multiplex PCR, the repertoire was profiled, and TCRdb retains in-frame clones only, with some absent. The V and J calls and clone size are taken from that table; D and trimming were inferred from the DNA. The sample comprises about 79,000 clones, approximately 90% of which are singletons, and approximately 15% rests with the top ten. This clonotype was obtained from a man aged 70-80 years with active or convalescent COVID-19. The sequenced sample consisted of peripheral blood.

CDR3 bases: TGTGCCAGCAGTTTAGGACAGGGGTTTGAAGCTTTCTTT. Translating it yields CASSLGQGFEAFF. The gene calls are TRBV28 and TRBJ1-1; the match to TRBD1 covers 9 bases. This CDR3 is 13 amino acids long. Losses at the gene ends were 2 bases for V and 7 bases for J; bases not matched to a gene: 2. Per the germline V gene, CDR1 is MDHEN and CDR2 is SYDVKM.